This T cell receptor (beta chain) was captured in a study of blood T cells in healthy people across ages. A second PCR, run for about 7 to 12 cycles, used a sample-barcoded 5' primer plus a J-beta primer mix. Every cDNA molecule bore a tag from a template-switch adaptor containing 12 random nucleotides. Using its own MiXCR run on the 5' RACE reads, TCRdb lists one record per CDR3 protein. This table has more than 650,000 distinct CDR3 sequences, 25% to 30% appearing once. The V gene end was trimmed by 4 bases and the J gene end by 0 bases; junction bases not matched to a gene: 5. In germline, CDR1 is SGHTA, CDR2 FQGNSA. The length of the CDR3 is 16 residues. Russia was home to the donors, healthy Caucasian individuals aged roughly 6 to 90. There are a few counts of this clonotype. A further study also used this sample, focusing on T cells of mothers and their children. That source adds: Per 15 ul, 1.5 ug of RNA was used, with all extracted RNA going into cDNA synthesis. When the second PCR was run, its M1S primer added sample barcodes and 2-4 random nucleotides.

The V gene is TRBV7-2, the J gene TRBJ1-5, with TRBD1 identical over 8 bases. What was sequenced was blood. The TCR sequence derives from a boy aged 5-17 years in good health. The DNA of the CDR3 is TGTGCCAGCAGCTACCGGACAGGGTCTAGCAATCAGCCCCAGCATTTT. Protein: CASSYRTGSSNQPQHF.